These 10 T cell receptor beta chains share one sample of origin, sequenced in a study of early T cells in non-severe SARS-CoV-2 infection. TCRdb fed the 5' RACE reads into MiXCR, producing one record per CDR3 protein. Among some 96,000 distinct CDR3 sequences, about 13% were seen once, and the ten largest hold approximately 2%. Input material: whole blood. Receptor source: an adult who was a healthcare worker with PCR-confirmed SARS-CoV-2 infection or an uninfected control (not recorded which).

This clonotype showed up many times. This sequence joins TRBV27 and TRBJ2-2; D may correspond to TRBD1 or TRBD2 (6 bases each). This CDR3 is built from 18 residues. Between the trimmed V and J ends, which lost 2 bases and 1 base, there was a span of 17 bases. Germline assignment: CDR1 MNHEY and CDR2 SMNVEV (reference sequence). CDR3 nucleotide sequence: TGTGCCAGCAGTTTAATTATCGGGGGCTACAGGAACACCGGGGAGCTGTTTTTT. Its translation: CASSLIIGGYRNTGELFF.

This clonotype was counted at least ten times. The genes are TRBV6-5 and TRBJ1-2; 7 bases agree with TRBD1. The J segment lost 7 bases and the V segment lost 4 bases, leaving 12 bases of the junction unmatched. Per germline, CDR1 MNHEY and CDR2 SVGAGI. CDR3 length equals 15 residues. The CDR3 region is CASSFGTRRTGGYTF. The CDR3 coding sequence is TGTGCCAGCAGTTTTGGGACAAGGAGGACAGGTGGCTACACCTTC.

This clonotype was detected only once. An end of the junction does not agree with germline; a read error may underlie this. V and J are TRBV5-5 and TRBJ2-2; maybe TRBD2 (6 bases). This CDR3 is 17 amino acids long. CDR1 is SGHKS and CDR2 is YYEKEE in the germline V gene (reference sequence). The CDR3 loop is CASCLPRPGDYTGELFF. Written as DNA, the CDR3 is TGTGCCAGCTGCTTGCCCCGGCCGGGGGATTACACCGGGGAGCTGTTTTTT.

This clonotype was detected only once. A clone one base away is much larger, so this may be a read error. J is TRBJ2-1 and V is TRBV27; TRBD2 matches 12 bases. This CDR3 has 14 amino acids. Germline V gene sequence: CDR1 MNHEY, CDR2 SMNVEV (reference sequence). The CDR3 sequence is CASKGLAGGNVQFF. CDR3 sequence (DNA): TGTGCCAGCAAAGGGCTAGCGGGGGGGAATGTGCAGTTCTTC.

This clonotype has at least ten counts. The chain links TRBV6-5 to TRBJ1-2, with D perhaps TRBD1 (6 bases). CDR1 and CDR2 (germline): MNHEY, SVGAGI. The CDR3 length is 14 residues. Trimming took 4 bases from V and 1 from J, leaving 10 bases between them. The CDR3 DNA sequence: TGTGCCAGCAGTTTGGACAGATTTAACTATGGCTACACCTTC. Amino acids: CASSLDRFNYGYTF.

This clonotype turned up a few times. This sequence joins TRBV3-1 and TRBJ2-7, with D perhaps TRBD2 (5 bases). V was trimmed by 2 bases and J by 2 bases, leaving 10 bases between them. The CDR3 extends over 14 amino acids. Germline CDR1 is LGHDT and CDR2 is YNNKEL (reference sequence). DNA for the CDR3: TGTGCCAGCAGCCAATCCACCGGGGCCTACGAGCAGTACTTC. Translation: CASSQSTGAYEQYF.

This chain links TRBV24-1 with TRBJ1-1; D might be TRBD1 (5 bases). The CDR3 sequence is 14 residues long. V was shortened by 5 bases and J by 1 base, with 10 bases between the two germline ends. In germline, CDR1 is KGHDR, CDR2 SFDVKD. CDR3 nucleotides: TGTGCCACCAGTGCGAGGGGCTCGAACACTGAAGCTTTCTTT. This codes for CATSARGSNTEAFF.

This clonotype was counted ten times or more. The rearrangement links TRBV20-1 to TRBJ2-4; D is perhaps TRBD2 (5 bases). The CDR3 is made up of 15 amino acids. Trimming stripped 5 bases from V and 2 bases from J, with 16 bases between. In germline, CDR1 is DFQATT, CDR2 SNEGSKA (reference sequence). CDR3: CSAGLAYTSKNIQYF. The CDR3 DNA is TGCAGTGCTGGACTTGCTTATACGTCCAAAAACATTCAGTACTTC.

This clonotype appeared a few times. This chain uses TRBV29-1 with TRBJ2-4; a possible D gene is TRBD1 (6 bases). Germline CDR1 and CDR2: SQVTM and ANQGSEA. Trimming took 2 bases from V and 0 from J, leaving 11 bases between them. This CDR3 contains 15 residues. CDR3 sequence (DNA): TGCAGCGTTGAATGGGGGCAGGGAGCCAAAAACATTCAGTACTTC. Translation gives CSVEWGQGAKNIQYF.

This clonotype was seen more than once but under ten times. CDR3 in DNA: TGTGCCAGCAGTGAAGCCGCGCGGGGGCCCCTGTTCCAAGAGACCCAGTACTTC. Translation: CASSEAARGPLFQETQYF. The V gene is TRBV2, the J gene TRBJ2-5; TRBD2 is a possible D gene (7 bases). V lost 0 bases, J lost 1 base, and 18 bases lay in between. The CDR3 runs 18 residues. Germline CDR1 is SNHLY and CDR2 is FYNNEI.